This TCR beta chain is drawn from a study of cytomegalovirus exposure and HLA in healthy donors. The length of the CDR3 is 16 residues. Per the germline V gene, CDR1 is SGHDN and CDR2 is FVKESK. V lost 3 bases and J 6 bases, leaving 18 bases between the germline ends. The protocol was immunoSEQ multiplex PCR, while the TCRdb copy is restricted to in-frame clones and leaves out a portion. This sample has under 95,000 clones; approximately 91% occur once, and the top ten carry 2.1%. The sample taken for sequencing was PBMCs. The clonotype originates from a young man in good health and CMV-seronegative. This chain links TRBV14 with TRBJ2-1, with D tentatively TRBD1 (5 bases). The CDR3 DNA follows: TGTGCCAGCAGCCATGCCACAGGTCCCCCTGTCAATGAGCAGTTCTTC. Protein sequence: CASSHATGPPVNEQFF. Looking up the rest from reference TRBV14 and TRBJ2-1 gives the full variable domain: EAGVTQFPSHSVIEKGQTVTLRCDPISGHDNLYWYRRVMGKEIKFLLHFVKESKQDESGMPNNRFLAERTGGTYSTLKVQPAELEDSGVYFCASSHATGPPVNEQFFGPGTRLTVL.